This T cell receptor (beta chain) emerged from a study of OX40 agonist ivuxolimab in advanced cancers. Across the whole study: Cancers in dose escalation were hepatocellular, melanoma, renal cell and head and neck. Three patients had partial responses: one hepatocellular carcinoma, two cutaneous melanoma.

V gave up 0 bases and J gave up 4 bases; unmatched junction bases: 2. The germline V gene encodes CDR1 SEHNR and CDR2 FQNEAQ (reference sequence). The CDR3 spans 14 residues. This table comes from immunoSEQ multiplex PCR, and its TCRdb copy is limited to in-frame clones, with some not included. In the table there are 65,000 to 80,000 clones, more than 75% of which are singletons. This TCR was sampled from an adult with an advanced solid tumor such as melanoma, head and neck, liver or kidney cancer. The chain uses TRBV7-9 and TRBJ1-2; 7 bases align to TRBD1. The specimen was CD4+ or CD8+ T cells sorted from blood, collected in a trial of the OX40 agonist ivuxolimab. The CDR3 spells CASSLAQGGYGYTF. In nucleotides, the CDR3 is TGTGCCAGCAGCTTAGCGCAGGGGGGCTATGGCTACACCTTC.